One and the same sample provided the 7 T cell receptor beta chains below, sequenced in a study of blood T cell repertoires in COVID-19. Profiled with immunoSEQ multiplex PCR; TCRdb holds only in-frame clones, not every one. The sample carries about 120,000 clones, around 70% recorded once. Input material: peripheral blood. The receptors here all came from a man in his 60s with acute or convalescent COVID-19.

The V gene is TRBV2, the J gene TRBJ2-5, with D perhaps TRBD1 (5 bases). CDR1 and CDR2 from the germline V gene are SNHLY and FYNNEI. V was pared by 3 bases and J by 3 bases, with 14 bases between. This CDR3 has 15 amino acids. The CDR3 DNA follows: TGTGCCAGCAGTGATGTAGGGGCTTCTAAAGAGACCCAGTACTTC. Its translation is CASSDVGASKETQYF.

V usage is TRBV9 and J usage is TRBJ1-1; 8 bases line up with TRBD1. In germline, CDR1 is SGDLS, CDR2 YYNGEE. V trimming: 0 bases; J trimming: 1 base; junction bases outside the gene matches: 2. The CDR3 length is 15 residues. The CDR3 loop reads CASSVGGTGNTEAFF. The CDR3 nucleotides read TGTGCCAGCAGCGTAGGTGGGACAGGGAACACTGAAGCTTTCTTT.

The chain uses TRBV18 and TRBJ1-6; D remains unclear. Trimming took off 2 bases at V and 7 bases at J, with 3 bases between the two ends. Germline CDR1 KGHSH, CDR2 LQKENI. This CDR3 has 12 amino acids. The chain's CDR3 is CASSPGNSPLHF. CDR3 nucleotides: TGTGCCAGCTCACCAGGCAATTCACCCCTCCACTTT. Full variable domain (outside the CDR3, taken from reference TRBV18 and TRBJ1-6): NAGVMQNPRHLVRRRGQEARLRCSPMKGHSHVYWYRQLPEEGLKFMVYLQKENIIDESGMPKERFSAEFPKEGPSILRIQQVVRGDSAAYFCASSPGNSPLHFGNGTRLTVT.

This sequence joins TRBV6-1 and TRBJ2-7; D might be TRBD1 (5 bases). Trimming cost V 3 bases and J 1 base, with 10 bases left between them. This CDR3 spans 14 amino acids. CDR1 is MNHNS and CDR2 is SASEGT in the germline V gene. CDR3 bases: TGTGCCAGCAGTGACGATCAGGGTTCCTACGAGCAGTACTTC. Translation: CASSDDQGSYEQYF.

This clone has a single count. The rearrangement joins TRBV2 to TRBJ1-2, with 9 bases matching TRBD1. The CDR3 spans 15 residues. The germline V gene encodes CDR1 SNHLY and CDR2 FYNNEI. Losses at the gene ends were 3 bases for V and 8 bases for J; bases not matched to a gene: 10. CDR3 in DNA: TGTGCCAGCAGTGATGAGGGACAGGGAGTGGAGGGCTACACCTTC. Protein sequence: CASSDEGQGVEGYTF. Variable domain in full (rest from reference TRBV2 and TRBJ1-2): EPEVTQTPSHQVTQMGQEVILRCVPISNHLYFYWYRQILGQKVEFLVSFYNNEISEKSEIFDDQFSVERPDGSNFTLKIRSTKLEDSAMYFCASSDEGQGVEGYTFGSGTRLTVV.

The chain links TRBV18 to TRBJ2-6; D possibly corresponds to TRBD1 (6 bases). Germline CDR1 and CDR2: KGHSH and LQKENI. Trimming shortened V by 6 bases and J by 4 bases, and 25 bases separated the two germline ends. The CDR3 runs 19 residues. The CDR3 reads CASSSDVTGKRAGANVLTF. The CDR3 DNA follows: TGTGCCAGCTCGTCTGACGTTACAGGGAAAAGAGCGGGGGCCAACGTCCTGACTTTC.

This clone has a single count. The gene calls are TRBV6-1 and TRBJ1-1, with 7 bases that match TRBD1. The V segment lost 2 bases and the J segment 2 bases; nucleotides outside the gene matches: 11. The germline V gene has CDR1 MNHNS and CDR2 SASEGT. The CDR3 is 17 amino acids. This CDR3 reads CASSERTPGQFNTEAFF. In DNA form, the CDR3 reads TGTGCCAGCAGTGAACGGACCCCGGGACAGTTTAACACTGAAGCTTTCTTT.